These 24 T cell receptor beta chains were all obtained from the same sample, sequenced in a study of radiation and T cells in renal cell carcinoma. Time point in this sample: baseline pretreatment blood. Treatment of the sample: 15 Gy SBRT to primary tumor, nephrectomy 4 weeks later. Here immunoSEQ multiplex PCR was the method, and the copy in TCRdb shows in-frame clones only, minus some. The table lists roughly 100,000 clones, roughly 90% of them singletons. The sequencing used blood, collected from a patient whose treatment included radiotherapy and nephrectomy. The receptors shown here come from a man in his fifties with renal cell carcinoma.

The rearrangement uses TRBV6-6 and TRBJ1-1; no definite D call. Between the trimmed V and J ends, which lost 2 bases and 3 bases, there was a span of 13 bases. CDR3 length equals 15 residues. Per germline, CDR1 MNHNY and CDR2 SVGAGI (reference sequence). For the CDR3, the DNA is TGTGCCAGCAGTTACGCTACGGTCCGGGACACTGAAGCTTTCTTT. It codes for CASSYATVRDTEAFF.

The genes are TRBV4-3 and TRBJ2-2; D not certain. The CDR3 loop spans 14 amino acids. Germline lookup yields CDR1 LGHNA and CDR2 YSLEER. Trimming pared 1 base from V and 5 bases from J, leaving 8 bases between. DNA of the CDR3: TGCGCCAGCAGCCAAGTGAAACAAACCGGGGAGCTGTTTTTT. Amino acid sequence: CASSQVKQTGELFF.

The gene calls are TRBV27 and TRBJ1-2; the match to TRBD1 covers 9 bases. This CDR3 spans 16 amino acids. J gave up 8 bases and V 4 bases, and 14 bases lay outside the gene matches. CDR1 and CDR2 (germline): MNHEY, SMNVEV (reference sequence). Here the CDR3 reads CASSSNYRGPFGGYTF. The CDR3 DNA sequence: TGTGCCAGCAGTTCAAATTACAGGGGGCCGTTCGGGGGCTACACCTTC.

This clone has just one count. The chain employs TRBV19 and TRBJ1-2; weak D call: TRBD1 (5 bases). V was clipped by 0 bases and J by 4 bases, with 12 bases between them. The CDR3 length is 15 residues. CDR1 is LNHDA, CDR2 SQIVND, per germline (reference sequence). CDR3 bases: TGTGCCAGTAGTATAGATCGAGGGGAGCGCTATGGCTACACCTTC. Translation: CASSIDRGERYGYTF.

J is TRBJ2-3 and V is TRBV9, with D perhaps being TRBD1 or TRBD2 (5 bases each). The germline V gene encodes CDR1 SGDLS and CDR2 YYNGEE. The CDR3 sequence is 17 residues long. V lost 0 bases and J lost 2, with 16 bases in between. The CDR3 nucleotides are TGTGCCAGCAGCGTAGAAAAAGGGACGGGATACACAGATACGCAGTATTTT. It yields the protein CASSVEKGTGYTDTQYF.

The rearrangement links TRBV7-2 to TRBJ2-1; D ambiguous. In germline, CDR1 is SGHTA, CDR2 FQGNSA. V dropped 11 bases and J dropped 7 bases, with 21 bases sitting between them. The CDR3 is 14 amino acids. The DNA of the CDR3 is TGTGCCTCAGGCCCGGGCACGACCGTAAATGAGCAGTTCTTC. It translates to CASGPGTTVNEQFF.

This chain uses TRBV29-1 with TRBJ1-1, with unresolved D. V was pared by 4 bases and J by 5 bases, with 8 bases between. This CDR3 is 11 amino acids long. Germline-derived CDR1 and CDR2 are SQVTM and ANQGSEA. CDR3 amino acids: CSVARATEAFF. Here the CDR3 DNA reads TGCAGCGTTGCACGAGCTACTGAAGCTTTCTTT.

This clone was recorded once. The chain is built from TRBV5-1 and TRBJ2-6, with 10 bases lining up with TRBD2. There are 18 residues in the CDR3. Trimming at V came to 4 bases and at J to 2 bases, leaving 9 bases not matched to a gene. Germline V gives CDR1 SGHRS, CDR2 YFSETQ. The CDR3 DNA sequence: TGCGCCAGCAGCCATTTTAGCGGGAGGTGGGCTGGGGCCAACGTCCTGACTTTC. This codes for CASSHFSGRWAGANVLTF.

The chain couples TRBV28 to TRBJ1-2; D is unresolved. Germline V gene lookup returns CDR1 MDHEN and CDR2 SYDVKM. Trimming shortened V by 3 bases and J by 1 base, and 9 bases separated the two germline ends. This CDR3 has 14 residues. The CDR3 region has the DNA TGTGCCAGCAGTTTGCTTCATCTTAACTATGGCTACACCTTC. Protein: CASSLLHLNYGYTF.

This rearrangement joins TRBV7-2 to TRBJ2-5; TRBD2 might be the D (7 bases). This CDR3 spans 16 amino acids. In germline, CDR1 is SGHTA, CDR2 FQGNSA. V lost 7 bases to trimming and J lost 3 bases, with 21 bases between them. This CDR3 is CASTLGGGLTEETQYF. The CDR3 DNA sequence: TGTGCCAGCACCCTAGGGGGGGGTTTAACGGAAGAGACCCAGTACTTC.

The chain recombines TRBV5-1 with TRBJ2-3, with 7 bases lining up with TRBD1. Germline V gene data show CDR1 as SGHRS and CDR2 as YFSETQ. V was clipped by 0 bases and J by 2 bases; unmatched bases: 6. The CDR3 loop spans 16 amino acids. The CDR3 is CASSLAWDRYTDTQYF. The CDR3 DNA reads TGCGCCAGCAGCTTGGCCTGGGACAGATACACAGATACGCAGTATTTT.

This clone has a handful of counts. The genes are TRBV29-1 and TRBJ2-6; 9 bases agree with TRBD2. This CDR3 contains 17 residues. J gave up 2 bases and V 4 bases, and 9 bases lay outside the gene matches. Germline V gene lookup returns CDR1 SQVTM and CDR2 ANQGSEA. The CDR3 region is CSVVLEAGGAGANVLTF. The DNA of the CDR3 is TGCAGCGTTGTTTTAGAAGCGGGGGGCGCTGGGGCCAACGTCCTGACTTTC.

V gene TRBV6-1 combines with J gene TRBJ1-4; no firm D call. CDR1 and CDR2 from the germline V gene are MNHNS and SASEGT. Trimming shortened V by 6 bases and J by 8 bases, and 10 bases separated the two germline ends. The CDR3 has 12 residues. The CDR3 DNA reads TGTGCCAGCAGGGCCAGTGGGGAAAAACTGTTTTTT. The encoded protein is CASRASGEKLFF.

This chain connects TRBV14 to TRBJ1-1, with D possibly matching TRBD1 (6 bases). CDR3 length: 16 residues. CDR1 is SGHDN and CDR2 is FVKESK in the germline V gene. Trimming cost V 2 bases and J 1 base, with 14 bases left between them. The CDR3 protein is CASSQHAGDANTEAFF. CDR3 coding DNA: TGTGCCAGCAGCCAACACGCAGGGGACGCGAACACTGAAGCTTTCTTT.

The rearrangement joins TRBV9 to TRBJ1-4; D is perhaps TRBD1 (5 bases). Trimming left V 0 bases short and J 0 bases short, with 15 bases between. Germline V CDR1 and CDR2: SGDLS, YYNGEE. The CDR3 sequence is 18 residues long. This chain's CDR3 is CASSVGDGRVATNEKLFF. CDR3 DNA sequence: TGTGCCAGCAGCGTAGGAGATGGCAGGGTTGCAACTAATGAAAAACTGTTTTTT.

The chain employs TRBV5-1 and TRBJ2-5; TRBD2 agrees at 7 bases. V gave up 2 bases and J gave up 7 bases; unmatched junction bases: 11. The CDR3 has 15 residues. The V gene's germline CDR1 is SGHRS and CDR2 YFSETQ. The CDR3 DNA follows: TGCGCCAGCAGCTTACAAGCGGGAAATGTAGCGACCCAGTACTTC. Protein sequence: CASSLQAGNVATQYF.

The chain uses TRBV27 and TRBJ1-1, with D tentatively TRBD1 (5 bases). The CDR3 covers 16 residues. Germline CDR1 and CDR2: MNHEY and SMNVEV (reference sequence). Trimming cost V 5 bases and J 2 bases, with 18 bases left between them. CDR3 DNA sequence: TGTGCCAGCAGTCCCGCCTCAGGACGGGACAACACTGAAGCTTTCTTT. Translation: CASSPASGRDNTEAFF.

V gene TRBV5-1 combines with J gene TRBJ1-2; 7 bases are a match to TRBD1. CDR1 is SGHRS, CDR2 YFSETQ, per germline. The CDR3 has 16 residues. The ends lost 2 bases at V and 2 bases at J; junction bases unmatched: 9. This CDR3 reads CASSFLVTGTNYGYTF. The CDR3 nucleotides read TGCGCCAGCAGCTTCTTAGTGACAGGGACCAACTATGGCTACACCTTC.

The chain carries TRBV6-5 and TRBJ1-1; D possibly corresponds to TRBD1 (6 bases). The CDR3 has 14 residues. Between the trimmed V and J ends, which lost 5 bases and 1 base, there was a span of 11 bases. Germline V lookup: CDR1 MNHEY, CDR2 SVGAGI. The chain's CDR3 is CASSQTGTNTEAFF. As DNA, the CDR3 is TGTGCCAGCAGTCAAACAGGGACGAACACTGAAGCTTTCTTT.

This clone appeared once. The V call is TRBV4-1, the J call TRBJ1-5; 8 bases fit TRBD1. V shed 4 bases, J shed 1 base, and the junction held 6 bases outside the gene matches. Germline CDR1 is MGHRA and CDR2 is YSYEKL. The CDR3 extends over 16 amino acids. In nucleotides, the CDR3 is TGCGCCAGCAGCCGAGGACAGGGAAGCAGCAATCAGCCCCAGCATTTT. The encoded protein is CASSRGQGSSNQPQHF.

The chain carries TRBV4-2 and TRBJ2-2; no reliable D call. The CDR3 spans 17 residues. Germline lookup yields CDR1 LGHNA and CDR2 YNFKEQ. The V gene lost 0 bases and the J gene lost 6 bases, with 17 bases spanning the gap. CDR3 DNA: TGTGCCAGCAGCCAAGATACGGGCCGTCTAGGCGCCGGGGAGCTGTTTTTT. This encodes CASSQDTGRLGAGELFF.

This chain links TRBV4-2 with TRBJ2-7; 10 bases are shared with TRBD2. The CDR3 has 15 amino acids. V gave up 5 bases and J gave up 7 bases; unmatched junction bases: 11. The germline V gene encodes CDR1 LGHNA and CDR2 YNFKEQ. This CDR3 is CASSALLAGVREQYF. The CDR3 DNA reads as TGTGCCAGCAGCGCCTTGCTAGCGGGAGTAAGGGAGCAGTACTTC.

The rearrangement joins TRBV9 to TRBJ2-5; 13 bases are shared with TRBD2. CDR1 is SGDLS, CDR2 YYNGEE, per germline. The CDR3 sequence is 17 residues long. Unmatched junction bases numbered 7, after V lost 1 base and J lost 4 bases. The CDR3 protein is CASSVTGLAGFGETQYF. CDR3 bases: TGTGCCAGCAGCGTAACGGGACTAGCGGGGTTTGGAGAGACCCAGTACTTC.

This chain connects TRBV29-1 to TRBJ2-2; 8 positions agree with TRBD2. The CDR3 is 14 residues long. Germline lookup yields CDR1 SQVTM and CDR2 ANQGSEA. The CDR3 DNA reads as TGCCGCGCCGGGGGGGGCCGAGTCACCGGGGAGCTGTTTTTT. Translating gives CRAGGGRVTGELFF.